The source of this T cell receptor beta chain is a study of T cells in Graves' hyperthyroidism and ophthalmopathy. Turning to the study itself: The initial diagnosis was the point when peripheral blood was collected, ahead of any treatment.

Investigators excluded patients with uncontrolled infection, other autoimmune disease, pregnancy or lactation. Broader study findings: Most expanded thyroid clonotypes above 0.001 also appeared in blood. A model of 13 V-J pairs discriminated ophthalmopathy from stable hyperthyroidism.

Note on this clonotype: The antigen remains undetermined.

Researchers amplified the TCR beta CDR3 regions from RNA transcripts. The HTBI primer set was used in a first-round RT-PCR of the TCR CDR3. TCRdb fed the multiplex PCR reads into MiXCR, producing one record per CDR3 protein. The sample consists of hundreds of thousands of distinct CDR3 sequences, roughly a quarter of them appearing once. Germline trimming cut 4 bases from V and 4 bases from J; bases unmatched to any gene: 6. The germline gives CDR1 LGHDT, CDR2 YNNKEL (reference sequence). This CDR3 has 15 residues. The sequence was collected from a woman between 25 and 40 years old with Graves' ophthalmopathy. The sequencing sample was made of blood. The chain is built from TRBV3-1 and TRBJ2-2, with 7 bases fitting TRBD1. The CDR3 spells CASSRGDSFTGELFF. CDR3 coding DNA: TGTGCCAGCAGCCGAGGGGACAGCTTCACCGGGGAGCTGTTTTTT.